This entry describes one T cell receptor beta chain. Its antigen remains unidentified. Sample treatment: some 20 received Ad26.COV2.S at low or high dose, single or two shots; about 5 received placebo; per-sample allocation not given. Samples came from day 63 after the first vaccine or placebo injection. Participants' vaccine, an Ad26 vector, delivered Wuhan-strain SARS-CoV-2 spike. This entry comes from a study of Ad26.COV2.S vaccination and SARS-CoV-2 variants. Study information: Ad26.COV2.S shots went into the muscle once or twice, 56 days apart.

Study-level results: In vaccinated individuals, spike-specific CD8+ and CD4+ T cell responses reportedly displayed substantial breadth. It is possible that the TCR breadth and depth analyses underestimated the total T cell responses.

The trim removed 6 bases at V and 6 bases at J, leaving 8 bases unmatched. The V gene's germline CDR1 is SGHTA and CDR2 FQGNSA. This CDR3 is built from 16 residues. Sequencing was performed with immunoSEQ multiplex PCR; in TCRdb, only in-frame clones are kept and a portion is missing. The sample lists about 240,000 clones; approximately 90% were seen once. Sample: peripheral blood, taken in a trial of Ad26.COV2.S vaccine versus placebo. This TCR derives from a person aged 18-60 years who received the Ad26.COV2.S COVID-19 vaccine or a placebo. The chain combines TRBV7-2 with TRBJ2-3; TRBD2 matches at 14 bases. As DNA, the CDR3 is TGTGCCAGCAGGGATGGGACTAGCGGGAGCTTCGATACGCAGTATTTT. Translating it yields CASRDGTSGSFDTQYF.